This T cell receptor beta chain was recorded in a study of T-cell memory formation after mild COVID-19. V lost 0 bases to trimming and J lost 0 bases; unmatched junction nucleotides: 7. The CDR3 is 19 residues long. The germline gives CDR1 MNHNY, CDR2 SVGAGI (reference sequence). In TCRdb, the 5' RACE reads were re-called with MiXCR into one record per CDR3 protein. The sample includes tens of thousands of distinct CDR3 sequences, roughly an eighth of them seen just once. Findings and caveats of the study: Day 15 to 85 contracting clones showed balanced CD4/CD8; later expanders leaned CD4+. A subset of responding clones appeared in pre-infection memory, suggesting cross-reactive memory joined. Second-wave clones peaking on day 37 lacked confirmed SARS-CoV-2 specificity. Chiefly within CM and EM were the contracting CD4+ clones; CD8+ ones were within EMRA.

This clonotype was found a few times. Its antigen is undetermined. J is TRBJ2-2 and V is TRBV6-6; the match to TRBD2 covers 10 bases. The source of this sequence is an adult woman who had mild COVID-19 (a few samples of this study predate the infection). Cell type and time point are not known. The specimen was PBMCs or a T cell subset sorted from them (not recorded which). CDR3 region: CASSYSPSGSPANTGELFF. Here the CDR3 DNA reads TGTGCCAGCAGTTACTCCCCTAGCGGGAGCCCAGCGAACACCGGGGAGCTGTTTTTT.